This is a list of T cell receptor beta chains from one sample in a study of T cell changes during pregnancy in multiple sclerosis. Data came from immunoSEQ multiplex PCR; TCRdb stores just in-frame clones and leaves some out. The table records around 56,000 clones, around nine tenths of them present only once. The sample was peripheral blood, taken in the first trimester of pregnancy. The receptors here all came from a female donor in good health, enrolled as a control in a pregnancy study. CDR3s include the opening cysteine and the closing phenylalanine or tryptophan. Fields, in order: J gene, V gene, CDR3 protein.

J gene: TRBJ2-7; V gene: TRBV7-8; CDR3 protein: CASSLAYTGTGILSYEQYF
J gene: TRBJ1-5; V gene: TRBV5-5; CDR3 protein: CASSRGGTQPQHF
J gene: TRBJ2-7; V gene: TRBV15; CDR3 protein: CATSPAGDRVVYEQYF
J gene: TRBJ2-1; V gene: TRBV5-4; CDR3 protein: CASSLDPGAENEQFF
J gene: TRBJ1-2; V gene: TRBV21-1; CDR3 protein: CASSHEIKGTSPVRGYTF
J gene: TRBJ2-5; V gene: TRBV5-5; CDR3 protein: CASSLGGQGTETQYF
J gene: TRBJ2-5; V gene: TRBV11-3; CDR3 protein: CASSLKRTGNIETQYF
J gene: TRBJ1-3; V gene: TRBV27; CDR3 protein: CASSLHGGFEDKGNTIYF
J gene: TRBJ2-3; V gene: TRBV28; CDR3 protein: CATRGHRVDTQYF
J gene: TRBJ1-1; V gene: TRBV13; CDR3 protein: CASSLARWTEAFF
J gene: TRBJ2-7; V gene: TRBV12-5; CDR3 protein: CASGLVGYRGDEQYF
J gene: TRBJ2-3; V gene: TRBV25-1; CDR3 protein: CASSAPPASGRTDTQYF
J gene: TRBJ2-7; V gene: TRBV28; CDR3 protein: CASSLRYEQYF
J gene: TRBJ2-5; V gene: TRBV29-1; CDR3 protein: CSGSGKTQYF
J gene: TRBJ2-1; V gene: TRBV9; CDR3 protein: CASNRGRDNEQFF
J gene: TRBJ1-1; V gene: TRBV11-2; CDR3 protein: CASSLDTDTEAFF
J gene: TRBJ1-4; V gene: TRBV28; CDR3 protein: CASSWGGNEKLFF
J gene: -; V gene: TRBV5-1; CDR3 protein: CASSPRGPGVNEQYF
J gene: TRBJ2-3; V gene: TRBV9; CDR3 protein: CASSASGRAADTQYF
J gene: TRBJ2-7; V gene: TRBV27; CDR3 protein: CASSSARTGGSYEQYF
J gene: TRBJ2-5; V gene: TRBV4-1; CDR3 protein: CASSPEAQTGGTQYF
J gene: TRBJ2-7; V gene: TRBV4-1; CDR3 protein: CASSHEGQGTSYEQYF
J gene: TRBJ2-7; V gene: TRBV19; CDR3 protein: CASSVPGQGGREQYF
J gene: TRBJ2-7; V gene: TRBV10-1; CDR3 protein: CASSEGTPYEQYF
J gene: -; V gene: TRBV2; CDR3 protein: CASSVDAKGGYEQYF
J gene: TRBJ2-3; V gene: TRBV10-3; CDR3 protein: CAISESTLAADTQYF
J gene: TRBJ2-7; V gene: TRBV7-6; CDR3 protein: CASSFDRAYEQYF
J gene: TRBJ2-5; V gene: TRBV30; CDR3 protein: CAWSVGLAGQETQYF
J gene: TRBJ1-1; V gene: TRBV15; CDR3 protein: CATSRDMNTEAFF
J gene: TRBJ2-1; V gene: TRBV2; CDR3 protein: CASSELREQFF
J gene: TRBJ1-2; V gene: TRBV6-1; CDR3 protein: CASSSEGTGVGYTF
J gene: TRBJ2-7; V gene: TRBV10-3; CDR3 protein: CAISARDGLADHEQYF
J gene: TRBJ2-3; V gene: TRBV6-6; CDR3 protein: CASTPGRSSTDTQYF
J gene: TRBJ1-2; V gene: TRBV19; CDR3 protein: CASSSRGRNYGYTF
J gene: TRBJ2-5; V gene: TRBV28; CDR3 protein: CASSPDRLTANPSYF
J gene: TRBJ2-7; V gene: TRBV18; CDR3 protein: CASSPTTGRYEQYF
J gene: TRBJ1-1; V gene: TRBV4-2; CDR3 protein: CASSRRGGGDTEAFF
J gene: TRBJ1-5; V gene: TRBV27; CDR3 protein: CASSLSARNQPQHF
J gene: TRBJ2-2; V gene: TRBV4-1; CDR3 protein: CASSYTRSMTGELFF
J gene: TRBJ2-1; V gene: TRBV7-3; CDR3 protein: CASSLGRDHYNEQFF
J gene: TRBJ1-1; V gene: TRBV4-2; CDR3 protein: CASSQVTGRMNTEAFF
J gene: TRBJ2-7; V gene: TRBV18; CDR3 protein: CASSPPVQTYEQYF
J gene: TRBJ1-2; V gene: TRBV6-5; CDR3 protein: CASSYFGDNYGYTF
J gene: TRBJ2-1; V gene: TRBV19; CDR3 protein: CASSIVGRGTSYNEQFF
J gene: TRBJ1-1; V gene: TRBV7-9; CDR3 protein: CASSLVSARAFF
J gene: TRBJ1-2; V gene: TRBV6-5; CDR3 protein: CASSYSTGGYGYTF
J gene: TRBJ2-1; V gene: TRBV6-6; CDR3 protein: CASSYGRLGGNEQFF
J gene: TRBJ2-2; V gene: TRBV10-1; CDR3 protein: CASSDYGARGLTGELFF
J gene: TRBJ1-6; V gene: TRBV6-6; CDR3 protein: CASSPGGRGSPLHF
J gene: TRBJ1-2; V gene: TRBV5-1; CDR3 protein: CASSSQGQGLGGYTF
J gene: TRBJ2-5; V gene: TRBV9; CDR3 protein: CASSGGWDSIQETQYF